This TCR beta chain stems from a study of early T cells in non-severe SARS-CoV-2 infection. Each CDR3 protein is one row after TCRdb ran MiXCR on the 5' RACE reads. The sample has 68,000 or so distinct CDR3 sequences; 11% are singletons. This CDR3 is built from 15 residues. Sequenced input: whole blood. The clonotype originates from an adult who was a healthcare worker with PCR-confirmed SARS-CoV-2 infection or an uninfected control (not recorded which). The chain is built from TRBV21-1 and TRBJ2-1; the D call in the table, TRBD1, was not verified against the DNA. TRBV21-1 is termed a pseudogene. DNA for the CDR3: TGTGCCAGCAGTACGAAGGGACACCGAAACAATGAGCAGTTCTTC. Translating gives CASSTKGHRNNEQFF.